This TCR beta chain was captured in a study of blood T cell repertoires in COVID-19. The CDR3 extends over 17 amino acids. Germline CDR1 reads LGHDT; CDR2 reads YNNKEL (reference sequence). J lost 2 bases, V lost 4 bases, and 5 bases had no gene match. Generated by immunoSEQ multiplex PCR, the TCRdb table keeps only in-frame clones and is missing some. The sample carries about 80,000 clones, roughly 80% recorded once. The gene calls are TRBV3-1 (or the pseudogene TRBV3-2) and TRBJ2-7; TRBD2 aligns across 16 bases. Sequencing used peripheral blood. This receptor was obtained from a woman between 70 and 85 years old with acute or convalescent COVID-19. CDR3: CASSRGTSGRGTYEQYF. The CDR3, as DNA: TGTGCCAGCAGCCGGGGGACTAGCGGGAGGGGAACCTACGAGCAGTACTTC.